This TCR beta chain was recovered during a study of tumor and adjacent non-tumor tissue in lung cancer. The overall study: Approximately 4 million productive TCRbeta reads were obtained per sample on average. Findings and limits, study-wide: Tumor repertoires had a smaller top 100 clone share than normal lung.

This clonotype occurred many times. The antigen remains unidentified. The library came from three nested PCR rounds adapted from ARM-PCR protocols. In TCRdb, the multiplex PCR reads were re-called with MiXCR into one record per CDR3 protein. The sample has 75,000 to 80,000 distinct CDR3 sequences, approximately 82% seen once. This sample's RNA came from whole unsorted tissue. This non-tumor lung sample came from over 3 cm beyond the tumor edge. Germline assignment: CDR1 MGHRA and CDR2 YSYEKL. V dropped 2 bases and J dropped 7; count of bases not matched to a gene: 5. The CDR3 has 16 residues. The chain has TRBV4-1 and TRBJ2-2, with 12 bases lining up with TRBD2. This TCR derives from an older man with non-small cell lung cancer. Sequencing was done on a sample of distant non-tumor lung tissue. CDR3: CASSQLAGGPDGELFF. The DNA for the CDR3 is TGCGCCAGCAGCCAACTAGCGGGGGGGCCCGACGGGGAGCTGTTTTTT.